The entry below gives a single T cell receptor (beta chain) sequence along with its context. The sample is drawn from a study of blood T cell repertoires in COVID-19. Study summary: From the United States, Italy and Spain came samples of acute and convalescent COVID-19. PBMCs, B-cell-depleted T cells, or T cells provided the cDNA or gDNA that made up the material.

This CDR3 has 18 residues. The V gene's germline CDR1 is LGHNA and CDR2 YSLEER. V gave up 2 bases and J gave up 4 bases; unmatched junction bases: 15. Methods used by the authors: Amplification with reference gene primers provided the estimates of nucleated cell counts. Sequencing was performed with immunoSEQ multiplex PCR; in TCRdb, only in-frame clones are kept and a portion is missing. For V, J and clone size, that table is used; D and trimming come from the DNA. The sample consists of tens of thousands of clones, roughly 84% of them appearing once. Sequences were obtained from peripheral blood. The source is a woman in her forties or fifties with acute or convalescent COVID-19. The chain couples TRBV4-3 to TRBJ2-7; TRBD2 aligns across 9 bases. In nucleotides, the CDR3 is TGCGCCAGCAGCCAAAGCTGGCATGCGGGAGGGCTTGTGTACGAGCAGTACTTC. This encodes CASSQSWHAGGLVYEQYF.